The rows below give T cell receptor beta chains drawn from one sample of a study of blood T cell repertoires in COVID-19. Libraries were prepared by immunoSEQ multiplex PCR; TCRdb keeps only in-frame clonotypes and omits some of them. The sample records approximately 180,000 clones, nearly 90% being singletons. Material: PBMCs or T cells enriched from blood (not recorded which). These receptor sequences come from a woman aged 40-49 years with acute COVID-19. CDR3s include the opening cysteine and the closing phenylalanine or tryptophan. D genes are given only for firm matches. A clone size is listed for some rows: how often the clone was seen (once, few, many), or a class if it is expanded.

v_gene: TRBV30; d_gene: -; j_gene: TRBJ2-5; abundance: -; CDR3aa: CAWGQQETQYF; CDR3nt: TGTGCCTGGGGACAACAAGAGACCCAGTACTTC
v_gene: TRBV5-6; d_gene: TRBD1; j_gene: TRBJ1-2; abundance: -; CDR3aa: CASSLYRGSGYTF; CDR3nt: TGTGCCAGCAGCTTGTACAGGGGTAGCGGCTACACCTTC
v_gene: TRBV19; d_gene: TRBD2; j_gene: TRBJ2-1; abundance: -; CDR3aa: CASSLAGGAYEQFF; CDR3nt: TGTGCCAGTAGCCTAGCGGGAGGGGCGTATGAGCAGTTCTTC
v_gene: TRBV27; d_gene: -; j_gene: TRBJ1-1; abundance: once; CDR3aa: CASSLGFGTEAFF; CDR3nt: TGTGCCAGCAGTCTGGGCTTTGGCACTGAAGCTTTCTTT
v_gene: TRBV7-3; d_gene: TRBD1; j_gene: TRBJ1-1; abundance: few; CDR3aa: CASSRQGRTEAFF; CDR3nt: TGTGCCAGCAGCCGACAGGGAAGGACTGAAGCTTTCTTT
v_gene: TRBV7-8; d_gene: -; j_gene: TRBJ2-5; abundance: -; CDR3aa: CASTPRSSSVTQYF; CDR3nt: TGTGCCAGCACCCCTAGGAGTAGCTCGGTGACCCAGTACTTC
v_gene: TRBV4-1; d_gene: -; j_gene: TRBJ1-5; abundance: -; CDR3aa: CASSQEQAASQPQHF; CDR3nt: TGCGCCAGCAGCCAAGAACAGGCAGCCAGTCAGCCCCAGCATTTT
v_gene: TRBV19; d_gene: -; j_gene: TRBJ1-5; abundance: -; CDR3aa: CASSIEPGGGYSNQPQHF; CDR3nt: TGTGCCAGTAGTATAGAACCCGGGGGGGGGTATAGCAATCAGCCCCAGCATTTT
v_gene: TRBV3-1/TRBV3-2; d_gene: TRBD2; j_gene: TRBJ2-7; abundance: -; CDR3aa: CASSQGPSGAYEQYF; CDR3nt: TGTGCCAGCAGCCAAGGTCCTAGCGGAGCCTACGAGCAGTACTTC
v_gene: TRBV11-3; d_gene: TRBD1; j_gene: TRBJ2-7; abundance: -; CDR3aa: CASSYGTGAYEQYF; CDR3nt: TGTGCCAGCAGCTACGGGACAGGGGCCTACGAGCAGTACTTC
v_gene: TRBV2; d_gene: TRBD1; j_gene: TRBJ1-3; abundance: -; CDR3aa: CASRQGQAGNTIYF; CDR3nt: TGTGCCAGCCGACAGGGACAGGCTGGAAACACCATATATTTT
v_gene: TRBV28; d_gene: -; j_gene: TRBJ1-6; abundance: once; CDR3aa: CTSRPRDSYNSPLHF; CDR3nt: TGTACCAGCAGGCCCAGGGACTCCTATAATTCACCCCTCCACTTT
v_gene: TRBV6-1; d_gene: -; j_gene: TRBJ1-1; abundance: -; CDR3aa: CASSEAVTYPTEAFF; CDR3nt: TGTGCCAGCAGTGAAGCTGTGACATACCCCACTGAAGCTTTCTTT
v_gene: TRBV7-2; d_gene: TRBD2; j_gene: TRBJ2-5; abundance: -; CDR3aa: CASSLASGDEAQYF; CDR3nt: TGTGCCAGCAGCTTAGCTAGCGGGGACGAGGCCCAGTACTTC
v_gene: TRBV12-1; d_gene: -; j_gene: TRBJ2-7; abundance: -; CDR3aa: CASRGLATYEQYF; CDR3nt: TGTGCCAGCAGGGGACTAGCGACCTACGAGCAGTACTTC
v_gene: TRBV4-2; d_gene: -; j_gene: TRBJ1-2; abundance: -; CDR3aa: CASSPTRGANYGYTF; CDR3nt: TGTGCCAGCAGCCCGACCCGGGGGGCTAACTATGGCTACACCTTC
v_gene: TRBV30; d_gene: TRBD2; j_gene: TRBJ2-7; abundance: -; CDR3aa: CAWSEGTSGRGYEQYF; CDR3nt: TGTGCCTGGAGTGAGGGGACTAGCGGGAGGGGTTACGAGCAGTACTTC
v_gene: TRBV9; d_gene: TRBD1; j_gene: TRBJ1-4; abundance: -; CDR3aa: CASSVAQGAGEKLFF; CDR3nt: TGTGCCAGCAGCGTAGCTCAGGGGGCGGGTGAAAAACTGTTTTTT
v_gene: TRBV7-8; d_gene: TRBD2; j_gene: TRBJ2-1; abundance: -; CDR3aa: CASSLINPSGRGDEQFF; CDR3nt: TGTGCCAGCAGCTTAATAAACCCAAGCGGGAGGGGGGATGAGCAGTTCTTC
v_gene: TRBV6-5; d_gene: -; j_gene: TRBJ2-7; abundance: -; CDR3aa: CASRELPGASYEQYF; CDR3nt: TGTGCCAGCCGCGAGCTCCCGGGAGCCTCCTACGAGCAGTACTTC
v_gene: TRBV3-1/TRBV3-2; d_gene: -; j_gene: TRBJ1-5; abundance: -; CDR3aa: CASSFRFTPRVDQPQHF; CDR3nt: TGTGCCAGCAGCTTTAGATTTACGCCCAGGGTGGATCAGCCCCAGCATTTT
v_gene: TRBV6-5; d_gene: TRBD2; j_gene: TRBJ2-1; abundance: -; CDR3aa: CASSYPRGGKNEQFF; CDR3nt: TGTGCCAGCAGTTACCCCCGCGGGGGGAAGAATGAGCAGTTCTTC
v_gene: TRBV6-1; d_gene: TRBD2; j_gene: TRBJ2-1; abundance: -; CDR3aa: CASSAPTTSGGARNEQFF; CDR3nt: TGTGCCAGCAGTGCCCCAACTACTAGCGGGGGGGCCCGCAATGAGCAGTTCTTC